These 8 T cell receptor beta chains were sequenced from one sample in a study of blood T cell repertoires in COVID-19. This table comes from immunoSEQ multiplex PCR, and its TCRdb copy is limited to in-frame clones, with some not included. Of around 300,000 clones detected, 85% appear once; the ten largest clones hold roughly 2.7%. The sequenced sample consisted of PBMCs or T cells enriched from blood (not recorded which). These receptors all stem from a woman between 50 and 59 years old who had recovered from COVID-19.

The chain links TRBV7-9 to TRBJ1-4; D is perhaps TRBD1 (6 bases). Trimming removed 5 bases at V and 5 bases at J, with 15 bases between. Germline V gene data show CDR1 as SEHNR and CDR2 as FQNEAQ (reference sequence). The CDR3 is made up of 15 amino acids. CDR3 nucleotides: TGTGCCAGCAGCACCGGACAGCACTCAAATGAAAAACTGTTTTTT. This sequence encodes CASSTGQHSNEKLFF.

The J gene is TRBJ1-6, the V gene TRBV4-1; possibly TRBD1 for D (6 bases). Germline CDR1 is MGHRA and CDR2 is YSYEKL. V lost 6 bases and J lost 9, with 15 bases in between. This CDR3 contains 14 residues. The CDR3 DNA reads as TGCGCCAGCAGACTACAGGGCGAGGGTTCACCCCTCCACTTT. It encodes CASRLQGEGSPLHF.

This CDR3 is CASKIQGVSTEAFF. CDR3 coding DNA: TGTGCCAGTAAAATACAGGGGGTGAGCACTGAAGCTTTCTTT. This chain joins TRBV19 and TRBJ1-1; 8 positions agree with TRBD1. CDR1 is LNHDA, CDR2 SQIVND, per germline (reference sequence). V shed 7 bases and J 4 bases; nucleotides not matched to a gene: 8. This CDR3 spans 14 amino acids. Supplemented by reference TRBV19 and TRBJ1-1, the full variable domain reads DGGITQSPKYLFRKEGQNVTLSCEQNLNHDAMYWYRQDPGQGLRLIYYSQIVNDFQKGDIAEGYSVSREKKESFPLTVTSAQKNPTAFYLCASKIQGVSTEAFFGQGTRLTVV.

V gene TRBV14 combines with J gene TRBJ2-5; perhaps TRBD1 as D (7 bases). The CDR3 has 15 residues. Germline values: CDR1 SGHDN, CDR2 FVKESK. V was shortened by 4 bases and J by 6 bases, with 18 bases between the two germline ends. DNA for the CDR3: TGTGCCAGCAGCCCTTACCGGGGGACAGTGAAGACCCAGTACTTC. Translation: CASSPYRGTVKTQYF.

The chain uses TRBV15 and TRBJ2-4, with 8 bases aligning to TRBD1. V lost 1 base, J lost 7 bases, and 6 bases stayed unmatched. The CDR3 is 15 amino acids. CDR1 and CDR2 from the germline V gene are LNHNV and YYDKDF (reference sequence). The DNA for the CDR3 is TGTGCCACCAGCAGAGCAAAACAGGGGGAGAACATTCAGTACTTC. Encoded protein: CATSRAKQGENIQYF.

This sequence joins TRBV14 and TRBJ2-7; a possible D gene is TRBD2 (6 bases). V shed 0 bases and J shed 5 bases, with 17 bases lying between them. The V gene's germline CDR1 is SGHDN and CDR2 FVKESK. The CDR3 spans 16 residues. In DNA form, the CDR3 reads TGTGCCAGCAGCCAAGATCAGACCATCCGCGGGGACGAGCAGTACTTC. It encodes CASSQDQTIRGDEQYF.

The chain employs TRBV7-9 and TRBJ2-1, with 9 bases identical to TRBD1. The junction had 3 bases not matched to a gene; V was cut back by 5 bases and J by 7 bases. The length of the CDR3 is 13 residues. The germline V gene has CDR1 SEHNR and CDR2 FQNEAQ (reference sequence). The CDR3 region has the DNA TGTGCCAGCAGCCCCGGGACAGGGAATGAGCAGTTCTTC. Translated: CASSPGTGNEQFF.

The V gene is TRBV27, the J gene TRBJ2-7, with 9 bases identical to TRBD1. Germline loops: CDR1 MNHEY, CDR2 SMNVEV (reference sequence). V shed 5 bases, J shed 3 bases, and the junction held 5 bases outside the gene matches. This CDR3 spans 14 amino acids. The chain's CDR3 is CASSVDRGNYEQYF. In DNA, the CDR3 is TGTGCCAGCAGTGTGGACAGGGGAAACTACGAGCAGTACTTC.